This passage covers 31 T cell receptor beta chains from one sample sequenced in a study of blood T cell repertoires in COVID-19. Assay: immunoSEQ multiplex PCR; the TCRdb copy retains only in-frame clones and omits some. The table has about 45,000 clones, roughly 80% seen once. The sequencing sample was made of peripheral blood. Receptors were obtained from a human donor in a cohort sampled during active COVID-19.

This sequence joins TRBV5-4 and TRBJ1-1, with 9 bases lining up with TRBD1. Germline trimming cut 0 bases from V and 5 bases from J; bases unmatched to any gene: 5. The CDR3 spans 15 residues. Germline V gene lookup returns CDR1 SGHNT and CDR2 YYREEE (reference sequence). The CDR3: CASSLAGTGFTEAFF. The CDR3 nucleotides read TGTGCCAGCAGCTTGGCAGGGACAGGGTTTACTGAAGCTTTCTTT.

There are a few counts of this clone. This chain uses TRBV4-3 with TRBJ2-7; tentative D call: TRBD2 (6 bases). Trimming removed 0 bases from V and 2 bases from J, with 14 bases in between. This CDR3 contains 16 residues. The germline V gene has CDR1 LGHNA and CDR2 YSLEER. The CDR3 DNA is TGCGCCAGCAGCCAAGATTGGCGGGACGGGACCTACGAGCAGTACTTC. Translation gives CASSQDWRDGTYEQYF.

The rearrangement joins TRBV5-6 to TRBJ1-2, with TRBD1 matching over 10 bases. The CDR3 has 17 residues. Germline CDR1 is SGHDT and CDR2 is YYEEEE. V trimming: 2 bases; J trimming: 5 bases; junction bases outside the gene matches: 12. CDR3 loop: CASSFSWTGGSLYGYTF. Here the CDR3 DNA reads TGTGCCAGCAGCTTTTCATGGACAGGGGGAAGCCTTTATGGCTACACCTTC.

The chain joins TRBV7-3 to TRBJ1-2; TRBD1 might be the D (5 bases). Trimming shortened V by 2 bases and J by 8 bases, and 12 bases separated the two germline ends. CDR1 SGHTA and CDR2 FQGTGA come from the germline V gene. The CDR3 runs to 13 residues. The CDR3 is CASSLGQGGGYTF. CDR3 coding DNA: TGTGCCAGCAGCTTAGGGCAGGGTGGCGGCTACACCTTC.

This clone was seen only once. The J gene is TRBJ2-2, the V gene TRBV9; D is uncertain. Germline assignment: CDR1 SGDLS and CDR2 YYNGEE. The CDR3 is 12 residues long. V was cut by 5 bases and J by 8 bases, with 10 bases left in between. CDR3 bases: TGTGCCAGCAGGGCCCGATTGGGGGAGCTGTTTTTT. It is translated as CASRARLGELFF.

The chain has TRBV5-4 and TRBJ2-7; TRBD1 aligns across 9 bases. CDR3 size: 16 residues. The germline CDR1 and CDR2 sequences are SGHNT and YYREEE (reference sequence). Trimming cost V 0 bases and J 0 bases; bases outside gene matches: 4. The CDR3 reads CASSLGGGQGSYEQYF. DNA of the CDR3: TGTGCCAGCAGCTTGGGGGGGGGACAGGGCTCCTACGAGCAGTACTTC.

This clone was observed a handful of times. The chain employs TRBV9 and TRBJ2-7, with TRBD2 matching over 10 bases. The CDR3 length is 16 residues. V trimming: 0 bases; J trimming: 0 bases; junction bases outside the gene matches: 3. CDR1 is SGDLS, CDR2 YYNGEE, per germline. CDR3 nucleotide sequence: TGTGCCAGCAGCGTAGGAGGACTAGCGGACTCCTACGAGCAGTACTTC. This translates into CASSVGGLADSYEQYF.

CDR3 nucleotides: TGTGCCAGCAGCTTACGTGCCGGGACAGGGGCCTACAATGAGCAGTTCTTC. Protein: CASSLRAGTGAYNEQFF. J is TRBJ2-1 and V is TRBV7-3, with 10 bases matching TRBD1. The CDR3 runs to 17 residues. Germline lookup yields CDR1 SGHTA and CDR2 FQGTGA. Germline trimming cut 2 bases from V and 2 bases from J; bases unmatched to any gene: 6.

V gene TRBV19 combines with J gene TRBJ1-2; D is possibly TRBD1 (6 bases). V lost 3 bases to trimming and J lost 8 bases, with 16 bases between them. The germline CDR1 and CDR2 sequences are LNHDA and SQIVND (reference sequence). The CDR3 is made up of 14 amino acids. The CDR3 is CASSISGAFGGYTF. CDR3 in DNA: TGTGCCAGTAGTATCTCAGGGGCTTTCGGGGGCTACACCTTC.

Worth noting for this clone: The sample has other DNA sequences that encode this CDR3 too. The gene calls are TRBV5-1 and TRBJ2-3; maybe TRBD1 (6 bases). Germline CDR1 reads SGHRS; CDR2 reads YFSETQ. This CDR3 is built from 14 residues. V was pared by 2 bases and J by 6 bases, with 13 bases between. The chain's CDR3 is CASSLGQRTDTQYF. The CDR3 bases are TGCGCCAGCAGCTTAGGACAGAGGACCGATACGCAGTATTTT.

Regarding this clone: Its ends do not fully match the called genes, so a read error is possible. The V gene is TRBV7-3, the J gene TRBJ2-1; possible D gene TRBD2, 6 bases. The CDR3 is 12 residues long. CDR1 SGHTA and CDR2 FQGTGA come from the germline V gene. The CDR3 spells CASGSAGEGRVF. For the CDR3, the DNA is TGTGCCAGCGGATCAGCGGGTGAGGGTAGGGTCTTC.

V gene TRBV6-6 combines with J gene TRBJ2-1, with a possible D match to TRBD2 (6 bases). The CDR3 spans 12 residues. Trimming cost V 5 bases and J 8 bases, with 10 bases left between them. Germline assignment: CDR1 MNHNY and CDR2 SVGAGI (reference sequence). The CDR3 loop is CASSPGLYEQFF. DNA for the CDR3: TGTGCCAGCAGTCCCGGACTATATGAGCAGTTCTTC.

This clone has more than one count but fewer than ten. The chain carries TRBV21-1 and TRBJ2-7; no check of the table's D call, TRBD2, against the DNA was made. TRBV21-1 is a known pseudogene. There are 16 residues in the CDR3. CDR3 sequence (DNA): TGTGCCAGCAGCGTTCAACTAGCGGGAGTTACCTACGAGCAGTACTTC. Encoded protein: CASSVQLAGVTYEQYF.

The chain uses TRBV6-5 and TRBJ2-5, with a tentative D call TRBD1 (5 bases). Germline V gene lookup returns CDR1 MNHEY and CDR2 SVGAGI. This CDR3 is built from 12 residues. V shed 8 bases and J shed 3 bases, with 10 bases lying between them. CDR3 loop: CASWGRKETQYF. CDR3 in DNA: TGTGCCAGCTGGGGCAGGAAAGAGACCCAGTACTTC.

The chain has TRBV5-1 and TRBJ2-3; possibly TRBD1 for D (5 bases). The CDR3 spans 14 residues. The V gene lost 3 bases and the J gene lost 2 bases, with 10 bases spanning the gap. The germline V gene encodes CDR1 SGHRS and CDR2 YFSETQ. This chain's CDR3 is CASSSVGATDTQYF. The CDR3 DNA reads as TGCGCCAGCAGCTCGGTAGGGGCCACAGATACGCAGTATTTT.

This sequence joins TRBV6-5 and TRBJ1-3; TRBD1 matches 7 bases. CDR1 is MNHEY, CDR2 SVGAGI, per germline. V lost 6 bases and J lost 2; bases outside the gene matches: 7. CDR3 length equals 15 residues. In DNA form, the CDR3 reads TGTGCCAGCAGCCGGGGACAGAAAGCTGGAAACACCATATATTTT. The encoded protein is CASSRGQKAGNTIYF.

The gene calls are TRBV10-1 and TRBJ2-1, with D possibly TRBD2 on 6 matching bases. Germline-derived CDR1 and CDR2 are WNHNN and SYGVQD (reference sequence). The CDR3 covers 15 residues. The germline V and J ends were trimmed by 3 bases and 9 bases, with 18 bases remaining between them. The CDR3 DNA is TGCGCCAGCAGTGAAGGAGGGAGTGGATTCCTTGAGCAGTTCTTC. Its protein is CASSEGGSGFLEQFF.

The chain recombines TRBV7-2 with TRBJ2-7, with D tentatively TRBD1 (5 bases). V lost 5 bases and J 5 bases, leaving 19 bases between the germline ends. The CDR3 sequence is 15 residues long. Looked up from germline, CDR1 is SGHTA and CDR2 is FQGNSA. The CDR3 spells CASSPQSGAGNEQYF. Written as DNA, the CDR3 is TGTGCCAGCAGCCCGCAATCTGGGGCTGGGAACGAGCAGTACTTC.

The chain is built from TRBV30 and TRBJ1-5; D gene ambiguous. The V and J ends lost 0 bases and 0 bases respectively, with 9 bases between them. This CDR3 spans 15 amino acids. Germline V gene sequence: CDR1 GTSNPN, CDR2 SVGIG (reference sequence). DNA of the CDR3: TGTGCCTGGAGTGTACGGGAGTTTAGCAATCAGCCCCAGCATTTT. Its protein is CAWSVREFSNQPQHF.

The V gene is TRBV28, the J gene TRBJ2-7, with 13 nucleotides matching TRBD2. This CDR3 is 16 amino acids long. From germline, CDR1 is MDHEN and CDR2 SYDVKM. V gave up 6 bases and J gave up 5 bases; unmatched junction bases: 10. CDR3 sequence: CASSGRLAGGFDEQYF. For the CDR3, the DNA is TGTGCCAGCAGCGGTCGACTAGCGGGAGGCTTCGACGAGCAGTACTTC.

This clone was counted between two and nine times. The chain has TRBV6-5 and TRBJ2-5, with D maybe TRBD2 (6 bases). CDR1 MNHEY and CDR2 SVGAGI come from the germline V gene. The CDR3 is 12 residues long. The ends were cut back, 6 bases at V and 7 bases at J, with 12 bases in the middle. CDR3 amino acids: CASSPGRLTQYF. CDR3 nucleotides: TGTGCCAGCAGCCCCGGGAGACTGACCCAGTACTTC.

The chain uses TRBV18 and TRBJ1-2, with TRBD1 identical over 7 bases. V shed 2 bases and J 4 bases; nucleotides not matched to a gene: 4. The CDR3 is made up of 14 amino acids. Per the germline V gene, CDR1 is KGHSH and CDR2 is LQKENI. CDR3 protein: CASSPGDSVYGYTF. The CDR3 DNA reads TGTGCCAGCTCACCAGGGGACAGCGTCTATGGCTACACCTTC.

The V gene is TRBV19, the J gene TRBJ2-7; 9 bases fit TRBD2. The CDR3 sequence is 15 residues long. The germline CDR1 and CDR2 sequences are LNHDA and SQIVND (reference sequence). Trimming cost V 5 bases and J 4 bases; bases outside gene matches: 9. The DNA of the CDR3 is TGTGCCAGTAGTCCGCTAGCGGGAACGTGGTACGAGCAGTACTTC. Its translation is CASSPLAGTWYEQYF.

In DNA form, the CDR3 reads TGTGCCATCAGTGAGTCGACGGGGGGGCGCAATCAGCCCCAGCATTTT. Residues: CAISESTGGRNQPQHF. The J gene is TRBJ1-5, the V gene TRBV10-3, with D possibly TRBD1 on 6 matching bases. Germline CDR1 ENHRY, CDR2 SYGVKD. CDR3 length: 16 amino acids. V dropped 0 bases and J dropped 2 bases, with 11 bases sitting between them.

J is TRBJ1-5 and V is TRBV9, with 7 bases matching TRBD1. Trimming removed 3 bases from V and 0 bases from J; junction bases left unmatched: 12. The CDR3 is 18 amino acids. Germline lookup yields CDR1 SGDLS and CDR2 YYNGEE. This CDR3 reads CASSGDSLPVYSNQPQHF. In DNA, the CDR3 is TGTGCCAGCAGCGGGGACAGCCTACCTGTATATAGCAATCAGCCCCAGCATTTT.

The rearrangement uses TRBV12-3 or TRBV12-4 and TRBJ2-5, with TRBD1 as a possible D gene (6 bases). Trimming stripped 1 base from V and 5 bases from J, with 8 bases between. The CDR3 extends over 13 amino acids. The CDR3 is CASSLERGETQYF. Here the CDR3 DNA reads TGTGCCAGCAGTTTAGAAAGGGGGGAGACCCAGTACTTC.

The genes are TRBV6-6 and TRBJ1-5; maybe TRBD1 (6 bases). The CDR3 spans 16 residues. The germline CDR1 and CDR2 sequences are MNHNY and SVGAGI (reference sequence). V was shortened by 2 bases and J by 1 base, with 12 bases between the two germline ends. This CDR3 is CASSYRARGSNQPQHF. In DNA form, the CDR3 reads TGTGCCAGCAGTTACAGGGCCAGGGGAAGCAATCAGCCCCAGCATTTT.

This clone has a count of ten or more. The J gene is TRBJ2-7, the V gene TRBV5-4; no firm D call. Germline V gene lookup returns CDR1 SGHNT and CDR2 YYREEE (reference sequence). The CDR3 covers 12 residues. The V end was cut by 9 bases, the J end by 3 bases, with 13 bases between. CDR3: CATRDSNYEQYF. CDR3 bases: TGTGCCACCCGAGACTCCAACTACGAGCAGTACTTC.

The rearrangement joins TRBV19 to TRBJ2-1; 7 positions match TRBD2. The CDR3 is 16 residues long. With V trimmed by 4 bases and J by 7 bases, 13 bases remained unmatched. CDR1 LNHDA and CDR2 SQIVND come from the germline V gene (reference sequence). Here the CDR3 reads CASSTWGPAGLNEQFF. CDR3 sequence (DNA): TGTGCCAGTAGTACCTGGGGACCAGCGGGGCTAAATGAGCAGTTCTTC.

The V gene is TRBV5-4, the J gene TRBJ2-5; D may be TRBD1 (6 bases). The ends were cut back, 1 base at V and 1 base at J, with 8 bases in the middle. Germline CDR1 reads SGHNT; CDR2 reads YYREEE (reference sequence). The CDR3 contains 14 residues. The CDR3 protein is CASSLTGFQETQYF. The DNA for the CDR3 is TGTGCCAGCAGCTTGACAGGGTTCCAAGAGACCCAGTACTTC.

This clone came up once. This chain connects TRBV2 to TRBJ2-7, with 10 positions matching TRBD2. The V segment lost 8 bases and the J segment 0 bases; nucleotides outside the gene matches: 10. Germline V gene sequence: CDR1 SNHLY, CDR2 FYNNEI. The length of the CDR3 is 16 residues. CDR3: CASRSPLAGVSYEQYF. Written as DNA, the CDR3 is TGTGCCAGCCGTTCCCCTCTAGCGGGAGTCTCCTACGAGCAGTACTTC.